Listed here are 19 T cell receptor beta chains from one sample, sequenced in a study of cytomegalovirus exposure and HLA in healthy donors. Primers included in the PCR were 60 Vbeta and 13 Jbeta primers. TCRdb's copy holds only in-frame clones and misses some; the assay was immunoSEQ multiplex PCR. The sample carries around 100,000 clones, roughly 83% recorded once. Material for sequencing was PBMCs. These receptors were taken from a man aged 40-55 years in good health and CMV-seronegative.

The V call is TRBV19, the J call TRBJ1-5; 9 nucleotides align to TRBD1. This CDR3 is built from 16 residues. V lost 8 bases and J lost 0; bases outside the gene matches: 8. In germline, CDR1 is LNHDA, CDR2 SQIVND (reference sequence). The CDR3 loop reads CASSDRGQYSNQPQHF. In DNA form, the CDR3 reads TGTGCCAGTTCGGACAGGGGACAGTATAGCAATCAGCCCCAGCATTTT.

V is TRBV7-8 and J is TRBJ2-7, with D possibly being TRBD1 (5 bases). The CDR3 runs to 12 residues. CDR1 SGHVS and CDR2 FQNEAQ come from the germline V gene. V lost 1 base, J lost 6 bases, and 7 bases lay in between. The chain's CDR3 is CASSLVGAEQYF. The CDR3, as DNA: TGTGCCAGCAGCTTAGTAGGGGCCGAGCAGTACTTC.

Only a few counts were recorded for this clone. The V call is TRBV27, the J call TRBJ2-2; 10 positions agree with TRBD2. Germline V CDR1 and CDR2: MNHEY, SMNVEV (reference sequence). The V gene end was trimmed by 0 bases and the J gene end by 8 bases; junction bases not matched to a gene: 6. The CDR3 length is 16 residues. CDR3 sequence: CASSLSYPGLAGELFF. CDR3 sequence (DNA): TGTGCCAGCAGTTTATCTTACCCGGGACTAGCGGGGGAGCTGTTTTTT.

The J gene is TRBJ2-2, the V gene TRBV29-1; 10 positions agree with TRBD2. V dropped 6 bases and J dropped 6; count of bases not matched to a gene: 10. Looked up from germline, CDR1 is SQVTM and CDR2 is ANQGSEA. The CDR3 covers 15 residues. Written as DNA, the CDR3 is TGCAGCGTAGAGAGAACTAGCGGGGTGCCCGGGGAGCTGTTTTTT. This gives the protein CSVERTSGVPGELFF.

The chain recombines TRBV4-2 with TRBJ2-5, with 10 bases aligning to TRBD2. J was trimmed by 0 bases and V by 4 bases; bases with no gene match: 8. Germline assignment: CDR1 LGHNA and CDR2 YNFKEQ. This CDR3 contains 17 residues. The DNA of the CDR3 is TGTGCCAGCAGCCTAACTAGCGGGGACATGTACCAAGAGACCCAGTACTTC. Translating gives CASSLTSGDMYQETQYF.

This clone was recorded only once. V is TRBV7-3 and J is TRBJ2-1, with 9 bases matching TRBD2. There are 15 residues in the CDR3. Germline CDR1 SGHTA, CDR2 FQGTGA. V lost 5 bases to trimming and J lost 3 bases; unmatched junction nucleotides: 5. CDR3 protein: CASSATSGIYNEQFF. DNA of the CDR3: TGTGCCAGCAGCGCGACTAGCGGAATCTACAATGAGCAGTTCTTC.

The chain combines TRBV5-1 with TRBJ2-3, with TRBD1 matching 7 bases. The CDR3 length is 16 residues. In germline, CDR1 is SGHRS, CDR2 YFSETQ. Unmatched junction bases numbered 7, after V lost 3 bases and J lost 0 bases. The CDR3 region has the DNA TGCGCCAGCAGCTCTAAACCGGGACAGAGCACAGATACGCAGTATTTT. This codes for CASSSKPGQSTDTQYF.

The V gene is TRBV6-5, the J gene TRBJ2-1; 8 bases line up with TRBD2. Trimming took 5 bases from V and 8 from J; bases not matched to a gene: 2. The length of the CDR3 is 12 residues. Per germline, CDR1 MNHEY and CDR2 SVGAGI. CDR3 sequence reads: CASSRAGDEQFF. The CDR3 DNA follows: TGTGCCAGCAGTCGAGCGGGGGATGAGCAGTTCTTC.

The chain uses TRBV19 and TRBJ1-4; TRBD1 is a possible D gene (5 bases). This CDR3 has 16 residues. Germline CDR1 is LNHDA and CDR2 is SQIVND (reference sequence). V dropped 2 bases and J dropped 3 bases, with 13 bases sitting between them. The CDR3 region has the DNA TGTGCCAGTAGTATAAGGGGAAACCAACCTAATGAAAAACTGTTTTTT. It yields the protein CASSIRGNQPNEKLFF.

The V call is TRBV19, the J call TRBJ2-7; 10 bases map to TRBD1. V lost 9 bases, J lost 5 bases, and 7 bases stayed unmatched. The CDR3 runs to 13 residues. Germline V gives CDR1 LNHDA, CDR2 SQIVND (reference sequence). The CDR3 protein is CASGDRGSNEQYF. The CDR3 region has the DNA TGTGCCAGCGGGGACAGGGGTAGCAACGAGCAGTACTTC.

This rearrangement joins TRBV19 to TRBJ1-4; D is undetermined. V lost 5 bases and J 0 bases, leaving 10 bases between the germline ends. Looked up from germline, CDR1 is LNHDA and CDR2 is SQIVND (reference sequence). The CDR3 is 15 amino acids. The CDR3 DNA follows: TGTGCCAGTAGTGCCCCTGCTACAACTAATGAAAAACTGTTTTTT. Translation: CASSAPATTNEKLFF.

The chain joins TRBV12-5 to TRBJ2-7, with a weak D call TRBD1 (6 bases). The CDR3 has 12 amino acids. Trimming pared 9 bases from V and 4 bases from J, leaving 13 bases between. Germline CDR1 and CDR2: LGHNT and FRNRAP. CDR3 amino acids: CASSPGAYEQYF. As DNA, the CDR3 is TGTGCTAGCTCCCCAGGGGCTTACGAGCAGTACTTC.

The CDR3 loop reads CASSLQEGASNSPLHF. As DNA, the CDR3 is TGCGCCAGCAGTCTTCAGGAGGGGGCATCTAATTCACCCCTCCACTTT. The chain employs TRBV5-1 and TRBJ1-6; 7 bases line up with TRBD1. Germline V lookup: CDR1 SGHRS, CDR2 YFSETQ. V dropped 5 bases and J dropped 6; count of bases not matched to a gene: 11. This CDR3 comprises 16 residues.

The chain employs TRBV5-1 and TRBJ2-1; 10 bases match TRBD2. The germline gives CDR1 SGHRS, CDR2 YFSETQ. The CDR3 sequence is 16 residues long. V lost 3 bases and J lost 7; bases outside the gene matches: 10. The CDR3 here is CASSWASGGYGNEQFF. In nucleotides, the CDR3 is TGCGCCAGCAGCTGGGCTAGCGGGGGATACGGTAATGAGCAGTTCTTC.

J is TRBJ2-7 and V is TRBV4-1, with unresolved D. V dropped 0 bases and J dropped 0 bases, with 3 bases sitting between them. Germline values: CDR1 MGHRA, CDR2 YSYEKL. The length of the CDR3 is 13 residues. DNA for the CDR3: TGCGCCAGCAGCCAAGACAGCTCCTACGAGCAGTACTTC. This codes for CASSQDSSYEQYF.

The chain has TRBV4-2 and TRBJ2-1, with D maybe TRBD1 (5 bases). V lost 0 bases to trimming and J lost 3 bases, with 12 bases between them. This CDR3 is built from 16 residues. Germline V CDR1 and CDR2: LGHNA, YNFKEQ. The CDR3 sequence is CASSQDRSQGYNEQFF. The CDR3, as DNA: TGTGCCAGCAGCCAAGATAGGAGCCAGGGCTACAATGAGCAGTTCTTC.

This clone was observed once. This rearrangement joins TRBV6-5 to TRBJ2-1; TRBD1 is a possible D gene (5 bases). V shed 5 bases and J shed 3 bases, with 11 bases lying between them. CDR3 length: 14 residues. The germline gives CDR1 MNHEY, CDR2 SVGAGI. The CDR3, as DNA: TGTGCCAGCAGTCTGGCAGGGATCTACAATGAGCAGTTCTTC. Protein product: CASSLAGIYNEQFF.

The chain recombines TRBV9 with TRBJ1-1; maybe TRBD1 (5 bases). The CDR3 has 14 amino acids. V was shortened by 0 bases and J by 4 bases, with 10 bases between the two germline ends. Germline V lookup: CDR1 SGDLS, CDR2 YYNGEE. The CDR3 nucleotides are TGTGCCAGCAGCGTAGCCGGACATCTCACTGAAGCTTTCTTT. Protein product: CASSVAGHLTEAFF. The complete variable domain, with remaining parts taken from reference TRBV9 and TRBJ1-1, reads DSGVTQTPKHLITATGQRVTLRCSPRSGDLSVYWYQQSLDQGLQFLIQYYNGEERAKGNILERFSAQQFPDLHSELNLSSLELGDSALYFCASSVAGHLTEAFFGQGTRLTVV.

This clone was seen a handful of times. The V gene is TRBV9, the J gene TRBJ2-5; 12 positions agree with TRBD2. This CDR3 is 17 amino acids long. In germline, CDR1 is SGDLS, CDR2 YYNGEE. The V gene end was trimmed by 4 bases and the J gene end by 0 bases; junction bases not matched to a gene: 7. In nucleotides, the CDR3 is TGTGCCAGCAGCACGTCCCGACTAGCGGGGGACCAAGAGACCCAGTACTTC. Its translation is CASSTSRLAGDQETQYF.